The rows below give T cell receptor beta chains drawn from one sample of a study of CD8+ T cells in alopecia areata. Clones were read by immunoSEQ multiplex PCR, and TCRdb kept only the in-frame ones, dropping some. The data contain 93,000 or so clones, around 60% of them seen just once; the ten biggest clones take up around 10%. What was sequenced was CD4+ T cells sorted from blood. Source of these receptors: a human donor in good health. Both conserved end residues are trimmed from each CDR3.

v_call: TRBV18; j_call: TRBJ1-5; cdr3_aa: ASSPRGGVSPYSNQPQH
v_call: TRBV10-3; j_call: TRBJ2-7; cdr3_aa: AISESSGQLYEQY
v_call: TRBV11-1; j_call: TRBJ2-5; cdr3_aa: ASSPGLVGTQY
v_call: TRBV27; j_call: TRBJ2-5; cdr3_aa: ASSLLGGREETQY
v_call: TRBV23-1; j_call: TRBJ1-2; cdr3_aa: ASSQSGLNQRTGRFYGYT
v_call: TRBV4-1; j_call: TRBJ2-3; cdr3_aa: ASSQDGPTGNTDTQY
v_call: TRBV7-2; j_call: TRBJ2-6; cdr3_aa: ASSFAGSGANVLT
v_call: TRBV29-1; j_call: TRBJ1-2; cdr3_aa: SVGADYGYT
v_call: TRBV2; j_call: TRBJ2-1; cdr3_aa: ASSDRNEQF
v_call: TRBV2; j_call: TRBJ2-2; cdr3_aa: ASSEDYRITGELF
v_call: TRBV4-1; j_call: TRBJ2-5; cdr3_aa: ASSQPGRGQETQY
v_call: TRBV7-2; j_call: TRBJ1-2; cdr3_aa: ASSMKTGGGYT
v_call: TRBV29-1; j_call: TRBJ1-4; cdr3_aa: SVTTHLNEKLF
v_call: TRBV9; j_call: TRBJ1-6; cdr3_aa: ASSVDGQRSPLH
v_call: TRBV23-1; j_call: TRBJ2-5; cdr3_aa: ASTQRETQY
v_call: TRBV15; j_call: TRBJ2-1; cdr3_aa: ATSRTGLAASWEQF
v_call: TRBV7-2; j_call: TRBJ2-5; cdr3_aa: ASSLQETQY
v_call: TRBV21-1; j_call: TRBJ2-3; cdr3_aa: ASSTTGTGDPDTQY